This TCR beta chain emerged from a study of T-cell memory formation after mild COVID-19 (dated by TCRdb to 2020 to 2023). In terms of the full investigation: TCR sequence clusters from the two donors were found to be largely donor specific. In a couple of donors, T-cell clones that expanded and contracted after mild COVID-19 were followed by sequencing TCRalpha and TCRbeta repertoires longitudinally. The cohort comprised two young, previously healthy adult volunteers, one female and one male. Overall study outcomes, separate from this receptor: Balanced CD4/CD8 phenotypes were observed for clones contracting from day 15 to 85, whereas a bias towards CD4+ was observed for a second wave of clones expanding from day 15 to 37. Whether the second-wave clones peaking on day 37 were SARS-CoV-2 specific was not confirmed. Contracting CD4+ clones appeared mostly in the CM and EM memory subsets, whereas CD8+ clones were enriched in EMRA. Some responding clones were detected in pre-infection memory, suggesting pre-existing cross-reactive memory T cells joined the SARS-CoV-2 response. The study covered only a couple of mild cases, and larger cohorts including severe cases with pre-infection samples were considered necessary.

This clonotype was picked up a small number of times. The antigen this receptor binds is unknown. Per-base quality was not reported, and no clone a single base away is much larger than it. PBMCs were isolated by Ficoll-Paque density gradient centrifugation. V is pared back by 6 bases and J by 3 bases, with 12 bases lying between the germline termini. The CDR3, cysteine through phenylalanine, is 14 amino acids long. Only the CDR3 DNA stays, 42 bases, in frame from base 1. Reads for this sample came from an Illumina NovaSeq 6000. Using 5'RACE with constant-segment primers, TCRalpha and TCRbeta cDNA libraries were constructed, with sample barcodes and unique molecular identifiers added in the process. Trizol reagent was used to extract RNA from every sample. Amplification of the libraries took two PCR steps, and the second step added a second sample barcode plus Illumina TruSeq adapters. Libraries were sequenced on an Illumina NovaSeq with 2 x 150 bp paired-end reads. Turning to the authors' computational methods: Demultiplexing of reads and collapsing into UMI-guided consensus sequences were performed with migec v1.2.7. Using mixcr v2.1.11, UMI consensuses were aligned to TRA and TRB V and J templates and then assembled into clonotypes. A clonotype was counted as expanded or contracted only if both edgeR and NoisET called the change significant, with noise models trained on biological replicates. For edgeR calls, a false discovery rate-adjusted p below 0.01 and a log2 fold-change threshold of 1 were applied. As an exploratory analysis of dynamics, max-normalized trajectories of the 1000 most abundant clonotypes were examined by PCA with hierarchical clustering. Separately sequenced CD4+ and CD8+ repertoires were used to assign a CD4 or CD8 phenotype to each responding clone. The raw public data were reprocessed by TCRdb itself: fastp quality trimming at Q25, MiXCR clonotype calling, in-frame beta chains only. Each record represents a unique CDR3 protein, reported with the most common genes and DNA among its rows. For this entry, the V and J calls and clone size follow TCRdb and not the study's own pipeline. Recorded for this sample are 200,000 to 300,000 distinct CDR3 sequences; 15% to 20% of them occurred a single time. Approximately 20% of the sample lies in the top ten.

Specimen: PBMCs or a T cell subset sorted from them (not recorded which). The chain links TRBV12-3 or TRBV12-4 with TRBJ1-5, with TRBD1 as a weak D call on 5 bases. The clonotype comes from a man younger than 35 who had mild COVID-19 (a few samples of this study predate the infection). The sample titles of this study are shuffled in the database, so cell type and time point are left out; the donor was told from shared clones. The CDR3 is CASRGGGNNQPQHF. The base sequence is TGTGCCAGCAGGGGCGGGGGGAACAATCAGCCCCAGCATTTT.